This T cell receptor (beta chain) was recorded in a study of T cell responses to AZD1222 COVID-19 vaccine. Study-wide points: After the peak T cell response, and only then, were repertoires sampled. Spike-specific TCR breadth rose after two AZD1222 doses, and depth rose as well. Spike-wide vaccine-associated CD4 TCRs dominated at 160-218 and 743-854.

Measured with immunoSEQ multiplex PCR; TCRdb has only the in-frame clones, and not every one. The sample holds 200,000 to 250,000 clones; approximately 94% are singletons and the top ten take roughly 1.8%. Remarks on this clone: Antigen unknown.

CDR3 length: 16 residues. V was cut by 2 bases and J by 4 bases, with 18 bases left in between. CDR1 and CDR2 from the germline V gene are SGHRS and YFSETQ. This specimen consisted of peripheral blood, obtained 28 days after the second dose of the MenACWY control vaccine. The rearrangement uses TRBV5-1 and TRBJ2-5; D is possibly TRBD1 (7 bases). The receptor was derived from an adult who received the MenACWY meningococcal vaccine as a control. The chain's CDR3 is CASSFQGGRVAETQYF. CDR3 in DNA: TGCGCCAGCAGCTTCCAGGGGGGAAGGGTTGCAGAGACCCAGTACTTC. The entire variable domain, with the rest obtained from reference TRBV5-1 and TRBJ2-5, is as follows: KAGVTQTPRYLIKTRGQQVTLSCSPISGHRSVSWYQQTPGQGLQFLFEYFSETQRNKGNFPGRFSGRQFSNSRSEMNVSTLELGDSALYLCASSFQGGRVAETQYFGPGTRLLVL.